Each of the 30 T cell receptor beta chains below was sequenced from the same sample in a study of shared clonotypes between healthy human individuals. The protocol was immunoSEQ multiplex PCR, while the TCRdb copy is restricted to in-frame clones and leaves out a portion. This table has about 2.2 million clones, roughly 91% appearing once. CD45RO-negative cells were positively selected for CCR7, leaving out terminally differentiated effector memory CD45RA+ cells. The specimen sequenced was naive CD8+ T cells from PBMCs. These receptors all stem from a man between 18 and 29 years old in good health. Some clones in this sample may be carry-over from other donors' samples.

This sequence joins TRBV4-1 and TRBJ2-1; D is unclear. Trimming left V 3 bases short and J 5 bases short, with 8 bases between. This CDR3 contains 13 residues. Germline V gives CDR1 MGHRA, CDR2 YSYEKL. CDR3 residues: CASSHRANNEQFF. The CDR3, as DNA: TGCGCCAGCAGCCATCGGGCCAACAATGAGCAGTTCTTC.

The chain combines TRBV11-3 with TRBJ2-7; perhaps D is TRBD1 or TRBD2 (5 bases each). Germline V lookup: CDR1 SGHNT, CDR2 YENEEA. Trimming took off 5 bases at V and 0 bases at J, with 23 bases between the two ends. This CDR3 contains 18 residues. CDR3 sequence (DNA): TGTGCCAGCAGCAGTGGGTCGGGGCAGCGGAGGAGCTCCTACGAGCAGTACTTC. Amino acids: CASSSGSGQRRSSYEQYF.

The chain links TRBV7-9 to TRBJ2-7; D not resolved. CDR3 length equals 17 residues. Deletions cut 4 bases from V and 0 bases from J, with 19 bases between. The germline gives CDR1 SEHNR, CDR2 FQNEAQ (reference sequence). CDR3 nucleotide sequence: TGTGCCAGCAGCTATTATAAGGAAACGTTGTCCTCCTACGAGCAGTACTTC. Translated: CASSYYKETLSSYEQYF.

A single count supports this clone. The chain carries TRBV27 and TRBJ1-2, with TRBD1 as a possible D gene (5 bases). Germline V gene data show CDR1 as MNHEY and CDR2 as SMNVEV (reference sequence). The CDR3 has 16 residues. V shed 5 bases and J shed 8 bases, with 24 bases lying between them. CDR3 sequence reads: CASSPGQGYEVLGYTF. CDR3 bases: TGTGCCAGCAGTCCAGGACAAGGCTATGAGGTTCTGGGCTACACCTTC.

The J gene is TRBJ1-5, the V gene TRBV28; no clear D gene. The CDR3 runs 15 residues. V was shortened by 3 bases and J by 4 bases, with 13 bases between the two germline ends. CDR1 MDHEN and CDR2 SYDVKM come from the germline V gene. CDR3 DNA sequence: TGTGCCAGCAGTTTTCTGGCCGTGACTAATCAGCCCCAGCATTTT. Its translation is CASSFLAVTNQPQHF.

This chain links TRBV7-9 with TRBJ2-1; TRBD2 aligns across 14 bases. Germline CDR1 and CDR2: SEHNR and FQNEAQ (reference sequence). The ends lost 4 bases at V and 8 bases at J; junction bases unmatched: 13. CDR3 length equals 18 residues. The CDR3 nucleotides read TGTGCCAGCAGCTCAAACCCCTTGACTAGCGGGAGGGCCCATGAGCAGTTCTTC. Protein: CASSSNPLTSGRAHEQFF.

This chain links TRBV4-2 with TRBJ2-5; 8 bases match TRBD1. The trim removed 3 bases at V and 2 bases at J, leaving 2 bases unmatched. The CDR3 is 14 residues long. CDR1 and CDR2 (germline): LGHNA, YNFKEQ. The CDR3 sequence: CASSQTGVQETQYF. The CDR3 nucleotides read TGTGCCAGCAGCCAGACAGGGGTACAAGAGACCCAGTACTTC.

The J gene is TRBJ2-7, the V gene TRBV7-8; possibly TRBD2 for D (5 bases). The CDR3 sequence is 14 residues long. Germline V gives CDR1 SGHVS, CDR2 FQNEAQ. The ends were cut back, 1 base at V and 7 bases at J, with 14 bases in the middle. The CDR3 sequence: CASSLEAEREEQYF. The DNA of the CDR3 is TGTGCCAGCAGCTTAGAGGCGGAGAGGGAAGAGCAGTACTTC.

This clone was counted once. This chain connects TRBV7-8 to TRBJ1-2; D not certain. CDR1 SGHVS and CDR2 FQNEAQ come from the germline V gene. Trimming shortened V by 1 base and J by 11 bases, and 11 bases separated the two germline ends. The CDR3 is made up of 12 amino acids. The DNA for the CDR3 is TGTGCCAGCAGCTTAGGGCAGGTCGGTTACACCTTC. This sequence encodes CASSLGQVGYTF.

For this clone: Distinct nucleotide sequences in the sample also encode this CDR3. The chain carries TRBV7-3 and TRBJ2-2; D gene uncertain. Germline CDR1 reads SGHTA; CDR2 reads FQGTGA. V was cut by 2 bases and J by 0 bases, with 4 bases left in between. This CDR3 has 14 amino acids. The CDR3 loop is CASSLSTNTGELFF. The CDR3 bases are TGTGCCAGCAGCTTATCAACGAACACCGGGGAGCTGTTTTTT.

This chain links TRBV19 with TRBJ1-4; 9 nucleotides line up with TRBD1. CDR3 length: 16 residues. J gave up 6 bases and V 1 base, and 6 bases lay outside the gene matches. The germline V gene encodes CDR1 LNHDA and CDR2 SQIVND (reference sequence). The CDR3 nucleotides are TGTGCCAGTAGTATAGGCCACCGGGACAGGGATGAAAAACTGTTTTTT. It codes for CASSIGHRDRDEKLFF.

The DNA of the CDR3 is TGTGCCAGCAGTTATGGCGAAAGACAGGTTGGCACAGATACGCAGTATTTT. Amino acid sequence: CASSYGERQVGTDTQYF. This chain connects TRBV28 to TRBJ2-3; a possible D gene is TRBD1 (6 bases). V lost 4 bases to trimming and J lost 1 base, with 18 bases between them. This CDR3 spans 17 amino acids. The germline gives CDR1 MDHEN, CDR2 SYDVKM.

About this clone: The same CDR3 also results from other DNA sequences found in this sample. Here the CDR3 DNA reads TGTGCCAGCAGTTCCGGCGTTGGTTACAATGAGCAGTTCTTC. Amino acid sequence: CASSSGVGYNEQFF. The chain is built from TRBV27 and TRBJ2-1; no firm D call. The germline gives CDR1 MNHEY, CDR2 SMNVEV (reference sequence). Between the trimmed V and J ends, which lost 4 bases and 4 bases, there was a span of 11 bases. The CDR3 sequence is 14 residues long.

V is TRBV7-8 and J is TRBJ2-7; weak D call: TRBD1 (6 bases). The length of the CDR3 is 14 residues. Germline CDR1 reads SGHVS; CDR2 reads FQNEAQ. The V end was cut by 5 bases, the J end by 3 bases, with 14 bases between. The CDR3 DNA reads TGTGCCAGCAGCCTACTCCAGGGGAACTACGAGCAGTACTTC. Its translation is CASSLLQGNYEQYF.

The chain uses TRBV27 and TRBJ1-1, with D perhaps matching TRBD1 (5 bases). The CDR3 consists of 13 residues. V lost 6 bases and J lost 3, with 11 bases in between. Germline CDR1 reads MNHEY; CDR2 reads SMNVEV (reference sequence). The chain's CDR3 is CASRPGTHTEAFF. DNA for the CDR3: TGTGCCAGCAGACCGGGGACGCACACTGAAGCTTTCTTT.

As concerns this clone: Other DNA sequences from this sample encode an identical CDR3 as well. V usage is TRBV28 and J usage is TRBJ1-2; D perhaps matches TRBD1 (6 bases). From germline, CDR1 is MDHEN and CDR2 SYDVKM. The V end lost 3 bases, the J end lost 4 bases, and 12 bases lay between the germline ends. There are 14 residues in the CDR3. Here the CDR3 reads CASSFRGGGYGYTF. CDR3 DNA: TGTGCCAGCAGTTTTAGAGGGGGTGGCTATGGCTACACCTTC.

This clone was seen once. The chain employs TRBV7-9 and TRBJ2-5, with 7 bases lining up with TRBD1. After removal of 5 bases from V and 5 bases from J, the junction contained 11 bases not matched to a gene. This CDR3 spans 15 amino acids. From germline, CDR1 is SEHNR and CDR2 FQNEAQ (reference sequence). The DNA of the CDR3 is TGTGCCAGCAGCCCTGTGGGACAGAACGTCGAGACCCAGTACTTC. It yields the protein CASSPVGQNVETQYF.

The chain combines TRBV7-6 with TRBJ1-3, with D perhaps TRBD1 (5 bases). Germline lookup yields CDR1 SGHVS and CDR2 FNYEAQ. CDR3 length equals 16 residues. Trimming removed 0 bases from V and 2 bases from J, with 11 bases in between. DNA for the CDR3: TGTGCCAGCAGCTTAGCCGGGGAGGGGACTGGAAACACCATATATTTT. Amino acids: CASSLAGEGTGNTIYF.

The chain couples TRBV7-3 to TRBJ1-1, with 9 nucleotides matching TRBD1. Per the germline V gene, CDR1 is SGHTA and CDR2 is FQGTGA. Trimming took 4 bases from V and 5 from J; bases not matched to a gene: 8. The CDR3 contains 15 residues. CDR3 loop: CASSWRGTGLTEAFF. As DNA, the CDR3 is TGTGCCAGCAGCTGGAGGGGGACAGGGTTAACTGAAGCTTTCTTT. Full variable domain (missing parts from reference TRBV7-3 and TRBJ1-1): GAGVSQTPSNKVTEKGKYVELRCDPISGHTALYWYRQSLGQGPEFLIYFQGTGAADDSGLPNDRFFAVRPEGSVSTLKIQRTERGDSAVYLCASSWRGTGLTEAFFGQGTRLTVV.

The rearrangement uses TRBV28 and TRBJ2-1; 12 bases are shared with TRBD2. Germline V gene data show CDR1 as MDHEN and CDR2 as SYDVKM. The V gene end was trimmed by 5 bases and the J gene end by 4 bases; junction bases not matched to a gene: 6. There are 16 residues in the CDR3. The DNA for the CDR3 is TGTGCCAGCAGTCCCCGGACTAGCGGGGCGTACAATGAGCAGTTCTTC. Its translation: CASSPRTSGAYNEQFF. Looking up the rest from reference TRBV28 and TRBJ2-1 gives the full variable domain: DVKVTQSSRYLVKRTGEKVFLECVQDMDHENMFWYRQDPGLGLRLIYFSYDVKMKEKGDIPEGYSVSREKKERFSLILESASTNQTSMYLCASSPRTSGAYNEQFFGPGTRLTVL.

V and J are TRBV4-1 and TRBJ2-1, with 8 bases matching TRBD1. Germline CDR1 and CDR2: MGHRA and YSYEKL. This CDR3 is 16 amino acids long. Germline trimming cut 1 base from V and 4 bases from J; bases unmatched to any gene: 6. The CDR3 region has the DNA TGCGCCAGCAGCCAAGGGAACAGGGGGACTTACAATGAGCAGTTCTTC. Its protein product is CASSQGNRGTYNEQFF.

The gene calls are TRBV27 and TRBJ2-3; 10 bases align to TRBD1. This CDR3 has 16 amino acids. J was trimmed by 2 bases and V by 5 bases; bases with no gene match: 7. Germline V gene sequence: CDR1 MNHEY, CDR2 SMNVEV (reference sequence). The DNA for the CDR3 is TGTGCCAGCAGTGACGGGACAGGGGTTAACACAGATACGCAGTATTTT. It specifies CASSDGTGVNTDTQYF.

As DNA, the CDR3 is TGCGCCAGCGGAAAAGCAGTCTCCTACGAGCAGTACTTC. Protein sequence: CASGKAVSYEQYF. The chain employs TRBV10-2 and TRBJ2-7; D gene unclear. The CDR3 contains 13 residues. V lost 8 bases and J 0 bases, leaving 11 bases between the germline ends. The V gene's germline CDR1 is WSHSY and CDR2 SAAADI.

The chain has TRBV4-3 and TRBJ1-2; D call uncertain. The CDR3 runs to 14 residues. Germline CDR1 is LGHNA and CDR2 is YSLEER. Trimming removed 3 bases at V and 8 bases at J, with 16 bases between. The CDR3 sequence: CASSHLNPGLGYTF. DNA of the CDR3: TGCGCCAGCAGCCACCTGAATCCCGGCCTCGGCTACACCTTC.

This clone was picked up one time. The same CDR3 can be traced to other DNA sequences in this sample. The V and J genes are TRBV27 and TRBJ2-7, with a possible D match to TRBD2 (5 bases). Germline values: CDR1 MNHEY, CDR2 SMNVEV (reference sequence). The CDR3 length is 11 residues. V lost 5 bases, J lost 4 bases, and 6 bases lay in between. The CDR3 coding sequence is TGTGCCAGCAGTCGCGGGTACGAGCAGTACTTC. Residues: CASSRGYEQYF.

The sample holds one count of this clone. Other DNA sequences in the sample encode the same CDR3. The V and J genes are TRBV7-9 and TRBJ1-5; D uncertain. The CDR3 loop spans 14 amino acids. V was clipped by 1 base and J by 0 bases, with 4 bases between them. The V gene's germline CDR1 is SEHNR and CDR2 FQNEAQ (reference sequence). CDR3 DNA sequence: TGTGCCAGCAGCTTAGAATATAGCAATCAGCCCCAGCATTTT. Protein sequence: CASSLEYSNQPQHF. Combining the CDR3 with reference TRBV7-9 and TRBJ1-5 gives the whole variable domain DTGVSQNPRHKITKRGQNVTFRCDPISEHNRLYWYRQTLGQGPEFLTYFQNEAQLEKSRLLSDRFSAERPKGSFSTLEIQRTEQGDSAMYLCASSLEYSNQPQHFGDGTRLSIL.

The CDR3 reads CASSPRRSYEQYF. CDR3 in DNA: TGTGCCAGCAGCCCCAGGCGTTCCTACGAGCAGTACTTC. The chain couples TRBV7-8 to TRBJ2-7, with D uncertain. Deletions cut 5 bases from V and 1 base from J, with 9 bases between. The CDR3 has 13 residues. Germline CDR1 reads SGHVS; CDR2 reads FQNEAQ.

The chain links TRBV7-9 to TRBJ2-5; D possibly uses TRBD1 or TRBD2 (6 bases each). Germline CDR1 reads SEHNR; CDR2 reads FQNEAQ (reference sequence). V was shortened by 4 bases and J by 4 bases, with 13 bases between the two germline ends. CDR3 length equals 14 residues. The CDR3 here is CASSYLGGGETQYF. DNA of the CDR3: TGTGCCAGCAGCTACCTCGGGGGCGGAGAGACCCAGTACTTC.

The chain combines TRBV14 with TRBJ2-3, with 8 nucleotides matching TRBD1. CDR3 length: 15 residues. V was pared by 4 bases and J by 1 base, with 4 bases of the junction left unmatched. Germline V gene sequence: CDR1 SGHDN, CDR2 FVKESK. This CDR3 is CASSPLTGGTDTQYF. The CDR3 DNA sequence: TGTGCCAGCAGCCCATTGACAGGGGGCACAGATACGCAGTATTTT.

This rearrangement joins TRBV7-6 to TRBJ1-5; D may be TRBD1 (5 bases). CDR3 length: 17 amino acids. Germline V CDR1 and CDR2: SGHVS, FNYEAQ. Trimming shortened V by 4 bases and J by 0 bases, and 16 bases separated the two germline ends. The CDR3 bases are TGTGCCAGCAGCTCATCGACGGGGCCATCTAGCAATCAGCCCCAGCATTTT. It encodes CASSSSTGPSSNQPQHF. The variable domain in full, completed from reference TRBV7-6 and TRBJ1-5, reads GAGVSQSPRYKVTKRGQDVALRCDPISGHVSLYWYRQALGQGPEFLTYFNYEAQQDKSGLPNDRFSAERPEGSISTLTIQRTEQRDSAMYRCASSSSTGPSSNQPQHFGDGTRLSIL.